In this sample, the clone carrying this T cell receptor beta chain turned up a few times. Then a second PCR, running about 6 to 12 cycles, was carried out with a sample-barcoded 5' primer and a J-beta primer mix. TCRdb used MiXCR to reprocess the 5' RACE reads, holding one entry per CDR3 protein. The sample has about 800,000 distinct CDR3 sequences, roughly 25% seen once. This sample stems from a study of blood T cells in healthy people across ages. Germline CDR1 SNHLY, CDR2 FYNNEI. CDR3 length equals 14 residues. Trimming took off 2 bases at V and 1 base at J, with 8 bases between the two ends. The same specimen was also included in a second study, on T cells of mothers and their children. From that report: Sample barcodes plus 2-4 random nucleotides came from the M1S primer. Thymic selection, a shaping force on TCR recombination output, acts similarly in related and unrelated pairs.

This sequence was found in a boy younger than 18 in good health. The chain combines TRBV2 with TRBJ2-5; unclear D gene. Material for sequencing was blood. The CDR3 nucleotides read TGTGCCAGCAGTGAATACGTGGCCCAAGAGACCCAGTACTTC. Its translation: CASSEYVAQETQYF.